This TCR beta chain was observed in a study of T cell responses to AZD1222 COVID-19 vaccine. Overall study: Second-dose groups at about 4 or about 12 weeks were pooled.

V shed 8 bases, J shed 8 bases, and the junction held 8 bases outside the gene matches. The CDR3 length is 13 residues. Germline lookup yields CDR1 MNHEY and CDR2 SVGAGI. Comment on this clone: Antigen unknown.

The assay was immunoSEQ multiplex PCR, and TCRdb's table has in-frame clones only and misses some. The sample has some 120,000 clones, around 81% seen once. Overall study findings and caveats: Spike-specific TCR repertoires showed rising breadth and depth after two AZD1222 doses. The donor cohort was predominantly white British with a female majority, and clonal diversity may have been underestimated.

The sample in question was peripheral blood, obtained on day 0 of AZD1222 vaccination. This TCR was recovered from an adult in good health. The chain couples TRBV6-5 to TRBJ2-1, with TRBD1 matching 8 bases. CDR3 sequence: CASGRTGLDEQFF. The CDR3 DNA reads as TGTGCCAGCGGACGGACAGGGCTTGATGAGCAGTTCTTC.